These 15 T cell receptor beta chains originate from one sample sequenced in a study of shared clonotypes between healthy human individuals. Profiled with immunoSEQ multiplex PCR; TCRdb holds only in-frame clones, not every one. The top ten hold around 1.4% of the sample, which has about 1 million clones, about 74% seen once. Sequences were obtained from memory CD4+ T cells sorted from blood. Subset in this sample: CD45RA-negative fraction. These receptors came from a man aged 18 to 29 in good health.

The chain has TRBV10-2 and TRBJ2-1; 7 nucleotides agree with TRBD2. Trimming took 10 bases from V and 4 from J; bases not matched to a gene: 13. The CDR3 has 15 amino acids. Germline CDR1 is WSHSY and CDR2 is SAAADI. CDR3 region: CATKGGLGVYNEQFF. As DNA, the CDR3 is TGCGCCACAAAGGGAGGACTAGGGGTTTACAATGAGCAGTTCTTC.

This sequence joins TRBV4-1 and TRBJ2-3, with TRBD2 matching 7 bases. CDR1 and CDR2 from the germline V gene are MGHRA and YSYEKL. This CDR3 contains 16 residues. V was clipped by 0 bases and J by 6 bases; unmatched bases: 9. The CDR3 reads CASSQDWGLSTDTQYF. For the CDR3, the DNA is TGCGCCAGCAGCCAAGATTGGGGACTATCAACTGATACGCAGTATTTT.

Turning to this clone: In the same sample, other DNA sequences code for this CDR3. V is TRBV19 and J is TRBJ1-5; no clear D gene. This CDR3 is 14 amino acids long. The germline gives CDR1 LNHDA, CDR2 SQIVND (reference sequence). V gave up 4 bases and J gave up 4 bases, with 11 bases separating them. CDR3 nucleotides: TGTGCCAGTAGTAGGGAACAGTCTAATCAGCCCCAGCATTTT. Translating it yields CASSREQSNQPQHF.

This clone was found once. This chain connects TRBV6-6 to TRBJ1-1; unclear D gene. Germline CDR1 and CDR2: MNHNY and SVGAGI (reference sequence). CDR3 size: 13 residues. V lost 2 bases to trimming and J lost 0 bases, with 4 bases between them. CDR3 protein: CASSYPLNTEAFF. The CDR3 DNA follows: TGTGCCAGCAGTTACCCTCTGAACACTGAAGCTTTCTTT.

This clone came up a few times. At the DNA level, this CDR3 is encoded by other sequences in the same sample as well. This sequence joins TRBV18 and TRBJ1-1, with D possibly TRBD1 on 5 matching bases. Per the germline V gene, CDR1 is KGHSH and CDR2 is LQKENI. This CDR3 comprises 13 residues. V lost 1 base and J lost 5, with 8 bases in between. The CDR3 DNA sequence: TGTGCCAGCTCACCACTCGGGGGTACTGAAGCTTTCTTT. Residues: CASSPLGGTEAFF.

With regard to this clone: The sample carries other DNA sequences with the same CDR3. The gene calls are TRBV10-3 and TRBJ2-7; the D is unclear. V was trimmed by 0 bases and J by 3 bases, leaving 9 bases between them. Germline V gene data show CDR1 as ENHRY and CDR2 as SYGVKD. This CDR3 is built from 14 residues. The CDR3 bases are TGTGCCATCAGTGAGTCGTCAGGTCTCTACGAGCAGTACTTC. This sequence encodes CAISESSGLYEQYF.

On this clone itself: Other DNA sequences in this sample translate to the same CDR3. This chain links TRBV6-5 with TRBJ2-5; TRBD1 aligns across 7 bases. Germline CDR1 is MNHEY and CDR2 is SVGAGI. With V trimmed by 6 bases and J by 2 bases, 0 bases remained unmatched. The CDR3 contains 12 residues. The CDR3 spells CASRTGQETQYF. CDR3 DNA: TGTGCCAGCAGGACAGGGCAAGAGACCCAGTACTTC.

This chain connects TRBV19 to TRBJ1-3, with D maybe TRBD1 (6 bases). The V end was cut by 3 bases, the J end by 5 bases, with 14 bases between. The CDR3 spans 15 residues. From germline, CDR1 is LNHDA and CDR2 SQIVND (reference sequence). CDR3 nucleotides: TGTGCCAGTAGTATTGGCCAGACAGGAAGAAACACCATATATTTT. This gives the protein CASSIGQTGRNTIYF.

The chain links TRBV10-3 to TRBJ2-2; unclear D gene. Trimming cost V 3 bases and J 7 bases, with 9 bases left between them. CDR3 size: 13 residues. CDR1 is ENHRY and CDR2 is SYGVKD in the germline V gene. CDR3 nucleotide sequence: TGTGCCATCAGTGATAGGGTTGGCGGGGAGCTGTTTTTT. Translated, it gives CAISDRVGGELFF.

Concerning this clone itself: The sample holds other DNA sequences that translate to the same CDR3. The CDR3 reads CASSFGANEKLFF. In DNA form, the CDR3 reads TGCGCCAGCAGCTTCGGAGCGAATGAAAAACTGTTTTTT. The V and J genes are TRBV5-1 and TRBJ1-4, with D uncertain. Germline CDR1 reads SGHRS; CDR2 reads YFSETQ. The length of the CDR3 is 13 residues. Trimming left V 2 bases short and J 5 bases short, with 7 bases between.

With respect to this clone: Other nucleotide sequences in the sample specify the same CDR3. The rearrangement uses TRBV6-4 and TRBJ1-1; 7 bases line up with TRBD1. This CDR3 contains 14 residues. Germline CDR1 is MRHNA and CDR2 is SNTAGT. J gave up 0 bases and V 5 bases, and 3 bases lay outside the gene matches. CDR3 protein: CASSRDSMNTEAFF. The DNA of the CDR3 is TGTGCCAGCAGTCGGGACAGTATGAACACTGAAGCTTTCTTT.

This clone was observed a handful of times. The chain is built from TRBV7-9 and TRBJ2-1; 11 bases are shared with TRBD2. Germline V lookup: CDR1 SEHNR, CDR2 FQNEAQ (reference sequence). J lost 3 bases, V lost 5 bases, and 6 bases had no gene match. The CDR3 is made up of 16 amino acids. The CDR3 coding sequence is TGTGCCAGCAGCGCCCGACTAGCGGGGAACTACAATGAGCAGTTCTTC. Amino acids: CASSARLAGNYNEQFF.

The rearrangement joins TRBV5-8 to TRBJ1-6, with D perhaps TRBD1 (5 bases). The V and J ends lost 4 bases and 4 bases respectively, with 12 bases between them. Germline-derived CDR1 and CDR2 are SGHTS and YDEGEE. The CDR3 has 15 amino acids. The CDR3 loop reads CASSLGTAYNSPLHF. The DNA for the CDR3 is TGTGCCAGCAGCCTCGGGACCGCTTATAATTCACCCCTCCACTTT.

The chain employs TRBV7-2 and TRBJ2-1; 12 bases map to TRBD2. Germline CDR1 reads SGHTA; CDR2 reads FQGNSA. CDR3 length equals 16 residues. Losses at the gene ends were 1 base for V and 6 bases for J; bases not matched to a gene: 4. CDR3 residues: CASSLGLAGGSNEQFF. The CDR3 coding sequence is TGTGCCAGCAGCTTAGGGCTAGCGGGAGGGTCCAATGAGCAGTTCTTC.

The V call is TRBV28, the J call TRBJ2-5; unclear D gene. CDR3 length: 12 residues. Trimming took off 3 bases at V and 5 bases at J, with 7 bases between the two ends. Per germline, CDR1 MDHEN and CDR2 SYDVKM. The CDR3 DNA sequence: TGTGCCAGCAGTTTCGTAGGGGAGACCCAGTACTTC. Protein: CASSFVGETQYF.